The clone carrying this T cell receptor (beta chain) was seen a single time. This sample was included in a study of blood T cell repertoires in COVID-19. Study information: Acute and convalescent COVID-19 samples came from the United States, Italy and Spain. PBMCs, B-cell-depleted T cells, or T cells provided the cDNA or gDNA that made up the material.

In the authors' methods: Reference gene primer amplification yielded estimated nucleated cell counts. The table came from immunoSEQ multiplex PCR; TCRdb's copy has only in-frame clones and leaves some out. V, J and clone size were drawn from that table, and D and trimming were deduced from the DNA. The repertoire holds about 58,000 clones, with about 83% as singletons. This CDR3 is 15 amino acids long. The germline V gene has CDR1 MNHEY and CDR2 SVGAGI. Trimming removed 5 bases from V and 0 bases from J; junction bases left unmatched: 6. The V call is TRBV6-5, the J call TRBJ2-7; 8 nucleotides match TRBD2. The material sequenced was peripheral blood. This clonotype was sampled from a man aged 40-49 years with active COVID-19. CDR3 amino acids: CASSQPSGRSYEQYF. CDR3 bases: TGTGCCAGCAGTCAACCTAGCGGGCGCTCCTACGAGCAGTACTTC.